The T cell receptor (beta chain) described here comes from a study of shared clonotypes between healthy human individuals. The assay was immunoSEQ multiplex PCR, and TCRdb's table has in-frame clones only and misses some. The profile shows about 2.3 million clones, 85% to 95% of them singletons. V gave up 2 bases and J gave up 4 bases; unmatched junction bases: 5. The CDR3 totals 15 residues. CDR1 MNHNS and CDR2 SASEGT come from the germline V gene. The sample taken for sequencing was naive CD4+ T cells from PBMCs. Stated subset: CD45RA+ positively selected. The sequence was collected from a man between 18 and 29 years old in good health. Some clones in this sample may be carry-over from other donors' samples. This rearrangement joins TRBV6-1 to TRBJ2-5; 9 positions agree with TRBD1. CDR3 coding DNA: TGTGCCAGCAGTGAAAACAGGGGGCAGGGAGAGACCCAGTACTTC. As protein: CASSENRGQGETQYF.